A single sample gave rise to the 32 T cell receptor beta chains below, sequenced in a study of T-cell reconstitution after alpha-beta-depleted transplantation in children. A TCRbeta library incorporating unique molecular identifiers was prepared. A single record per CDR3 protein comes from TCRdb applying MiXCR to the PCR reads. This sample has hundreds of thousands of distinct CDR3 sequences; approximately 16% occur once, and the top ten carry over 0.95%. The source material was PBMCs from the stem cell graft donor, sampled from the stem cell graft. These receptors all stem from a human donor who donated a stem cell graft to a child with acute myeloid leukemia.

There are many counts of this clonotype. The chain recombines TRBV20-1 with TRBJ2-4; 9 bases align to TRBD1. The germline gives CDR1 DFQATT, CDR2 SNEGSKA (reference sequence). After removal of 0 bases from V and 7 bases from J, the junction contained 10 bases not matched to a gene. CDR3 length: 16 amino acids. CDR3 nucleotide sequence: TGCAGTGCTAGAGACGAGACAGGGGGGAATTGGAACATTCAGTACTTC. This codes for CSARDETGGNWNIQYF.

This clonotype was seen ten or more times. This chain uses TRBV12-3 or TRBV12-4 with TRBJ2-1, with no clear D. The length of the CDR3 is 14 residues. The V end was cut by 3 bases, the J end by 5 bases, with 11 bases between. The CDR3 loop is CASSFLRGNNEQFF. CDR3 sequence (DNA): TGTGCCAGCAGTTTTCTGCGAGGAAACAATGAGCAGTTCTTC.

This clonotype was observed at least ten times. DNA for the CDR3: TGTGCCAGCAGTTGGGGCGTTCGAGTTGAGCAGTACTTC. It translates to CASSWGVRVEQYF. The rearrangement links TRBV12-3 or TRBV12-4 to TRBJ2-7, with D possibly TRBD1 on 5 matching bases. Trimming left V 4 bases short and J 7 bases short, with 14 bases between. The CDR3 is made up of 13 amino acids.

The V gene is TRBV5-1, the J gene TRBJ2-7; TRBD2 is a possible D gene (6 bases). CDR1 and CDR2 from the germline V gene are SGHRS and YFSETQ. The CDR3 length is 15 residues. Between the trimmed V and J ends, which lost 3 bases and 0 bases, there was a span of 13 bases. CDR3 nucleotides: TGCGCCAGCAGCTCGGGGGACGGTAGCTCCTACGAGCAGTACGTC. Protein: CASSSGDGSSYEQYV.

The gene calls are TRBV7-9 and TRBJ1-5, with 7 bases aligning to TRBD1. Germline V gives CDR1 SEHNR, CDR2 FQNEAQ (reference sequence). CDR3 length: 15 amino acids. Germline trimming cut 2 bases from V and 5 bases from J; bases unmatched to any gene: 6. This chain's CDR3 is CASSLSQGTDQPQHF. Here the CDR3 DNA reads TGTGCCAGCAGCTTATCACAGGGGACGGATCAGCCCCAGCATTTT.

This clonotype has a handful of counts. The chain couples TRBV20-1 to TRBJ1-5, with a weak D call TRBD1 (6 bases). The germline gives CDR1 DFQATT, CDR2 SNEGSKA (reference sequence). The CDR3 has 14 residues. V lost 6 bases, J lost 5 bases, and 17 bases lay in between. The CDR3 sequence: CSAPRGGRDQPQHF. CDR3 DNA sequence: TGCAGTGCGCCGAGGGGGGGCAGGGATCAGCCCCAGCATTTT.

In this sample, this clonotype turned up many times. The chain is built from TRBV15 and TRBJ2-3; weak D call: TRBD2 (5 bases). Germline lookup yields CDR1 LNHNV and CDR2 YYDKDF (reference sequence). The CDR3 runs to 13 residues. The V end lost 1 base, the J end lost 5 bases, and 7 bases lay between the germline ends. CDR3 in amino acids: CATSRVRGDTQYF. CDR3 bases: TGTGCCACCAGCAGAGTTCGGGGAGATACGCAGTATTTT.

Turning to this clonotype: Germline and junction disagree at one end, which may indicate a read error. The chain is built from TRBV6-1 and TRBJ1-2, with D hard to call. CDR1 MNHNS and CDR2 SASEGT come from the germline V gene. The CDR3 totals 10 residues. CDR3: CASSERAVIF. The CDR3 DNA reads TGTGCCAGCAGTGAACGGGCCGTCATCTTC.

This clonotype was counted at least ten times. The chain is built from TRBV20-1 and TRBJ2-1; TRBD2 matches 9 bases. V was clipped by 3 bases and J by 7 bases; unmatched bases: 7. The CDR3 extends over 14 amino acids. Germline CDR1 is DFQATT and CDR2 is SNEGSKA (reference sequence). In DNA form, the CDR3 reads TGCAGTGCTAGTCGCGGGGGGGCGTCGAATGAGCAGTTCTTC. Amino acid sequence: CSASRGGASNEQFF.

V gene TRBV11-1 combines with J gene TRBJ1-3; 9 bases are a match to TRBD1. Germline V gene data show CDR1 as SGHAT and CDR2 as FQDESV (reference sequence). V trimming: 4 bases; J trimming: 3 bases; junction bases outside the gene matches: 13. The CDR3 has 18 residues. The DNA for the CDR3 is TGTGCCAGCAGCTCTAACCCGGGACAGGGATTACTTGGAAACACCATATATTTT. It specifies CASSSNPGQGLLGNTIYF.

The rearrangement links TRBV24-1 to TRBJ2-3, with D maybe TRBD1 (6 bases). The germline V gene has CDR1 KGHDR and CDR2 SFDVKD. The V gene lost 3 bases and the J gene lost 6 bases, with 18 bases spanning the gap. The CDR3 sequence is 16 residues long. The CDR3 loop reads CATSDRSQGRLDTQYF. DNA of the CDR3: TGTGCCACCAGTGATCGGAGTCAGGGGCGTCTGGATACGCAGTATTTT.

This clonotype has only a few counts. The gene calls are TRBV12-3 or TRBV12-4 and TRBJ2-1, with D possibly matching TRBD1 (6 bases). V was cut by 6 bases and J by 9 bases, with 21 bases left in between. The length of the CDR3 is 15 residues. The CDR3 loop reads CASRLQGLSDGEQFF. The CDR3 DNA is TGTGCCAGCAGGCTACAGGGATTATCGGATGGTGAGCAGTTCTTC.

The chain links TRBV12-3 or TRBV12-4 to TRBJ1-1; D not certain. This CDR3 is 14 amino acids long. V dropped 6 bases and J dropped 5 bases, with 16 bases sitting between them. The CDR3 is CASRSTIGGTEAFF. CDR3 coding DNA: TGTGCCAGCAGGTCCACCATAGGAGGGACTGAAGCTTTCTTT.

The genes are TRBV5-1 and TRBJ2-5; D might be TRBD1 (6 bases). This CDR3 region has 15 residues. From germline, CDR1 is SGHRS and CDR2 YFSETQ. V lost 0 bases and J 2 bases, leaving 11 bases between the germline ends. CDR3: CASSLDGDTQETQYF. In DNA, the CDR3 is TGCGCCAGCAGCTTGGATGGGGACACGCAAGAGACCCAGTACTTC.

The table lists this clonotype with many counts. The J gene is TRBJ2-7, the V gene TRBV10-3; the D gene is possibly TRBD2 (6 bases). V gave up 2 bases and J gave up 4 bases, with 6 bases separating them. The CDR3 contains 12 residues. Germline assignment: CDR1 ENHRY and CDR2 SYGVKD. CDR3: CAISEGGYEQYF. DNA for the CDR3: TGTGCCATCAGTGAGGGGGGGTACGAGCAGTACTTC.

V gene TRBV12-3 or TRBV12-4 combines with J gene TRBJ2-5; D remains unclear. Trimming pared 7 bases from V and 1 base from J, leaving 7 bases between. CDR3 length equals 12 residues. CDR3 region: CASNGPQETQYF. The CDR3 DNA follows: TGTGCCAGCAACGGACCCCAAGAGACCCAGTACTTC.

CDR3 amino acids: CAWSVRGGAQYF. The DNA for the CDR3 is TGTGCCTGGAGTGTACGGGGGGGAGCGCAGTATTTT. The chain has TRBV30 and TRBJ2-3, with 8 nucleotides matching TRBD2. The CDR3 is made up of 12 amino acids. J lost 10 bases, V lost 0 bases, and 3 bases had no gene match. CDR1 GTSNPN and CDR2 SVGIG come from the germline V gene (reference sequence).

The sample holds a few counts of this clonotype. The rearrangement links TRBV12-3 or TRBV12-4 to TRBJ2-5, with D possibly called TRBD1 or TRBD2 (5 bases each). The CDR3 is 13 amino acids. With 6 bases removed from V and 5 bases from J, the gap between germline ends came to 13 bases. CDR3 region: CASSVARDETQYF. In DNA form, the CDR3 reads TGTGCCAGCAGCGTCGCTAGGGACGAGACCCAGTACTTC.

Many counts were recorded for this clonotype. The chain combines TRBV5-1 with TRBJ2-3; 7 positions agree with TRBD1. In germline, CDR1 is SGHRS, CDR2 YFSETQ. J was trimmed by 1 base and V by 3 bases; bases with no gene match: 5. The CDR3 runs to 15 residues. DNA for the CDR3: TGCGCCAGCAGCTCAAGGGACAGACGCACAGATACGCAGTATTTT. Translation: CASSSRDRRTDTQYF.

The gene calls are TRBV7-2 and TRBJ2-3; 11 nucleotides align to TRBD2. This CDR3 region has 16 residues. Germline CDR1 SGHTA, CDR2 FQGNSA. V was pared by 8 bases and J by 1 base, with 8 bases of the junction left unmatched. The chain's CDR3 is CASCMNSGGGTDTQYF. In DNA form, the CDR3 reads TGTGCCAGCTGCATGAATAGCGGGGGGGGCACAGATACGCAGTATTTT.

The chain employs TRBV29-1 and TRBJ2-1; the D gene is possibly TRBD2 (6 bases). CDR3 size: 14 residues. CDR1 and CDR2 from the germline V gene are SQVTM and ANQGSEA. The V end was cut by 3 bases, the J end by 6 bases, with 15 bases between. CDR3 DNA: TGCAGCGTTGACCCGGGGGAACGTCTCAATGAGCAGTTCTTC. It is translated as CSVDPGERLNEQFF.

This clonotype has ten or more counts. The chain recombines TRBV20-1 with TRBJ2-1, with D possibly called TRBD1 or TRBD2 (6 bases each). The germline V gene has CDR1 DFQATT and CDR2 SNEGSKA (reference sequence). The CDR3 contains 14 residues. The V gene lost 6 bases and the J gene lost 4 bases, with 16 bases spanning the gap. CDR3 residues: CSAHRGGRYNEQFF. The CDR3 DNA is TGCAGTGCCCACCGAGGGGGGCGATACAATGAGCAGTTCTTC.

This clonotype was recorded a few times. This rearrangement joins TRBV12-3 or TRBV12-4 to TRBJ1-5; the D gene is possibly TRBD1 (5 bases). Deletions cut 7 bases from V and 2 bases from J, with 15 bases between. This CDR3 comprises 15 residues. DNA for the CDR3: TGTGCCAGCACCGGGGGGGTGGTGGGCAATCAGCCCCAGCATTTT. It translates to CASTGGVVGNQPQHF.

The chain employs TRBV15 and TRBJ2-2; 10 bases align to TRBD2. Germline CDR1 and CDR2: LNHNV and YYDKDF (reference sequence). Unmatched junction bases numbered 5, after V lost 3 bases and J lost 1 base. This CDR3 has 17 amino acids. Here the CDR3 DNA reads TGTGCCACCAGCAGGCCTAGCGGGGGCTTGAACACCGGGGAGCTGTTTTTT. This sequence encodes CATSRPSGGLNTGELFF.

This clonotype has at least ten counts. The chain is built from TRBV20-1 and TRBJ1-1; D possibly corresponds to TRBD1 (5 bases). This CDR3 contains 13 residues. V lost 7 bases and J lost 2, with 14 bases in between. Germline V gives CDR1 DFQATT, CDR2 SNEGSKA (reference sequence). CDR3 bases: TGCAGTGTAAGTCAAACAGGCAACACTGAAGCTTTCTTT. It is translated as CSVSQTGNTEAFF.

Note on this clonotype: This could be a read error, since a much larger clone is one nucleotide away. The chain uses TRBV20-1 and TRBJ1-2; tentatively, D is TRBD1 (5 bases). From germline, CDR1 is DFQATT and CDR2 SNEGSKA (reference sequence). Trimming took 6 bases from V and 7 from J, leaving 12 bases between them. This CDR3 contains 11 residues. This chain's CDR3 is CSARRVSGYTF. The CDR3 nucleotides are TGCAGTGCGCGCAGGGTTTCTGGCTACACCTTC.

This clonotype has a handful of counts. The V call is TRBV7-9, the J call TRBJ2-1; D call uncertain. CDR3 size: 13 residues. V lost 5 bases and J lost 5, with 10 bases in between. The germline V gene encodes CDR1 SEHNR and CDR2 FQNEAQ (reference sequence). CDR3 in amino acids: CASSHKGNNEQFF. The CDR3 region has the DNA TGTGCCAGCAGCCATAAGGGTAACAATGAGCAGTTCTTC.

Points on this clonotype: An end of the junction does not agree with germline; a read error may underlie this. The genes are TRBV5-1 and TRBJ1-1, with TRBD1 as a possible D gene (6 bases). CDR3 length: 14 residues. Germline CDR1 is SGHRS and CDR2 is YFSETQ. The CDR3 DNA sequence: TGCACCAGCAGTCGGTCACAGGGCAACACTGAAGCTTTCTTT. Translated, it gives CTSSRSQGNTEAFF.

This clonotype was seen more than once but under ten times. A read error is possible here, since a much larger clone lies one base away. The rearrangement uses TRBV20-1 and TRBJ2-1; no definite D call. Germline V lookup: CDR1 DFQATT, CDR2 SNEGSKA (reference sequence). The CDR3 runs 12 residues. Trimming took off 5 bases at V and 7 bases at J, with 12 bases between the two ends. The CDR3: CSASFLENEQFF. CDR3 DNA sequence: TGCAGTGCTTCCTTTTTGGAGAATGAGCAGTTCTTC.

The V call is TRBV7-2, the J call TRBJ1-2; D is ambiguous. Germline CDR1 and CDR2: SGHTA and FQGNSA. Trimming shortened V by 1 base and J by 8 bases, and 17 bases separated the two germline ends. The CDR3 extends over 15 amino acids. Here the CDR3 DNA reads TGTGCCAGCAGCTTAGATTTGAGAATTGGAAACGGCTACACCTTC. This encodes CASSLDLRIGNGYTF.

The chain is built from TRBV30 and TRBJ1-2; no firm D call. With 3 bases removed from V and 7 bases from J, the gap between germline ends came to 9 bases. CDR3 length: 11 residues. CDR1 GTSNPN and CDR2 SVGIG come from the germline V gene (reference sequence). CDR3 DNA: TGTGCCTGGAGCTCCCAGAGTGGCTACACCTTC. It is translated as CAWSSQSGYTF.

This clonotype appeared many times. This chain connects TRBV4-2 to TRBJ2-1; a weak D match, TRBD2 (5 bases). The V gene's germline CDR1 is LGHNA and CDR2 YNFKEQ. Trimming left V 0 bases short and J 8 bases short, with 32 bases between. The CDR3 runs 21 residues. The CDR3 is CASSQDPDTAPEKRGFYEQFF. The CDR3 bases are TGTGCCAGCAGCCAAGATCCGGATACGGCTCCGGAGAAACGGGGATTTTATGAGCAGTTCTTC.